Included here is one T cell receptor beta chain sequence, with context. Some clones are missing from TCRdb's copy, which holds only in-frame ones; the method was immunoSEQ multiplex PCR. The repertoire has approximately 180,000 clones, roughly 84% of them found once; the top ten carry 12% to 15%. The data originate from a study of blood T cell repertoires in COVID-19. Study context: From the United States, Italy and Spain came samples of acute and convalescent COVID-19.

Clinical history as reported by participants underpinned cohort assignment. Donors in Cohort 3 who had recovered were those with two negative PCRs, healthcare professional clearance, or resolution of their symptoms. With 3 bases removed from V and 1 base from J, the gap between germline ends came to 15 bases. CDR3 length: 16 amino acids. Germline V gives CDR1 SGHDT, CDR2 YYEEEE. This rearrangement joins TRBV5-6 to TRBJ2-3, with D perhaps TRBD2 (6 bases). The source of this sequence is a man over 45 who had recovered from COVID-19. Material for sequencing was PBMCs or T cells enriched from blood (not recorded which). The CDR3 nucleotides are TGTGCCAGCAGCTATACGGACTACCTCGGCACAGATACGCAGTATTTT. It is translated as CASSYTDYLGTDTQYF. The variable domain in full, completed from reference TRBV5-6 and TRBJ2-3, reads DAGVTQSPTHLIKTRGQQVTLRCSPKSGHDTVSWYQQALGQGPQFIFQYYEEEERQRGNFPDRFSGHQFPNYSSELNVNALLLGDSALYLCASSYTDYLGTDTQYFGPGTRLTVL.